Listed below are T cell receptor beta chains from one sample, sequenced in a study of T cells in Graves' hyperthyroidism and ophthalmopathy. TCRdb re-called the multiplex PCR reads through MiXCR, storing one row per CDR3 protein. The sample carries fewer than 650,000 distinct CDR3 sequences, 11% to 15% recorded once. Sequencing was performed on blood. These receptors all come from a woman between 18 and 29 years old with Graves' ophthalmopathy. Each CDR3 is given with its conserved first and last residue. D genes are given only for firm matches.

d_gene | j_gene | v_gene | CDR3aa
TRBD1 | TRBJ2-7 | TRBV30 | CAFRDRASYEQYF
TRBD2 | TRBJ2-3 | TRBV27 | CASRRLAGGRGTQYF
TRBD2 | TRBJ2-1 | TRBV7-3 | CASSIRAGADNEQFF
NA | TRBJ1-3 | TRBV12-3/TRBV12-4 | CASSLLGGNTIYF
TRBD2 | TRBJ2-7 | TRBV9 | CASSVAGGTSDSYEQYF
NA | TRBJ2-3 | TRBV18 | CASSPNGAWADTQYF
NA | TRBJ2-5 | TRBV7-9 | CASSYSWETQYF
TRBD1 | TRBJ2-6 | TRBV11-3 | CASSSGQGNGANVLTF
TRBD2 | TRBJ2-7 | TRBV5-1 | CASSPGTSGRGPYEQYF
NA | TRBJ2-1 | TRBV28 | CASSLTHSKRVKQFF
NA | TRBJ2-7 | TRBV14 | CASSREVLYEQYF
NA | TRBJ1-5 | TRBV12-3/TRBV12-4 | CASRPDSKGNQPQHF
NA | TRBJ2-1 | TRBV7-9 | CASSESRFYNEQFF
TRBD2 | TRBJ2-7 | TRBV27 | CASSPPGGLDNEQYF
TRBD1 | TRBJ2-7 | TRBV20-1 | CSAPYPRDRSYEQYF
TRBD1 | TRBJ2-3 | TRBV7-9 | CASILPGTGSTDTQYF
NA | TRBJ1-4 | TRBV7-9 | CASSSPLSQGEKLFF
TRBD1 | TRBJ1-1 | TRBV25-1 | CASSTTGALTEAFF
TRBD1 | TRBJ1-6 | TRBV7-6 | CATGQGGDSPLHF
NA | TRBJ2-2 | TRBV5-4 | CASSSPPTGELFF
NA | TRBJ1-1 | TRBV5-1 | CASSLDARDTEAFF
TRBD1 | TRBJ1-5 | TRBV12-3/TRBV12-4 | CASSSTDRAQPQHF
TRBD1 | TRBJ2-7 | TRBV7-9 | CASSYRDREFGEQYF
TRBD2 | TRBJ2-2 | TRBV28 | CASATPSPSGGYTGELFF
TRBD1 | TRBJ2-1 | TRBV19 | CASSGTGNNEQFF